The next 16 T cell receptor beta chains were all read from a single sample in a study of CD8+ T cells in alopecia areata. The treatment is: oral pan-JAK inhibitor, 5-10 mg twice daily. RNA was isolated and reverse transcribed to cDNA, the sequencing template. Sequencing was performed with immunoSEQ multiplex PCR; in TCRdb, only in-frame clones are kept and a portion is missing. The sample gives tens of thousands of clones, about two thirds of which show up once; about 18% is in the top ten. The sequences come from CD8+ T cells sorted from blood, collected at approximately week 44, from a patient treated with tofacitinib. Source of these receptors: a human donor with alopecia areata.

This clone was recorded once. The chain has TRBV5-5 and TRBJ2-2; weak D call: TRBD1 (5 bases). Trimming took off 0 bases at V and 6 bases at J, with 15 bases between the two ends. Per the germline V gene, CDR1 is SGHKS and CDR2 is YYEKEE (reference sequence). The CDR3 sequence is 16 residues long. CDR3 coding DNA: TGTGCCAGCAGCTTGGAGGACAAGATGGGGCCCGGGGAGCTGTTTTTT. Translated: CASSLEDKMGPGELFF.

The rearrangement joins TRBV19 to TRBJ2-6; possibly TRBD2 for D (6 bases). Trimming shortened V by 9 bases and J by 0 bases, and 12 bases separated the two germline ends. Germline V lookup: CDR1 LNHDA, CDR2 SQIVND (reference sequence). CDR3 length equals 15 residues. As DNA, the CDR3 is TGTGCCAGCCTACCACTAGCCTCTGGGGCCAACGTCCTGACTTTC. Translation gives CASLPLASGANVLTF.

This clone was counted only a few times. The chain combines TRBV30 with TRBJ2-2, with D hard to call. Trimming removed 0 bases at V and 7 bases at J, with 3 bases between. The CDR3 sequence is 11 residues long. CDR1 is GTSNPN, CDR2 SVGIG, per germline (reference sequence). The DNA of the CDR3 is TGTGCCTGGAGTGTAGTCGGGGAGCTGTTTTTT. Residues: CAWSVVGELFF.

The chain is built from TRBV10-1 and TRBJ2-7; D remains ambiguous. CDR3 length: 13 residues. V was shortened by 3 bases and J by 3 bases, with 9 bases between the two germline ends. Germline CDR1 and CDR2: WNHNN and SYGVQD (reference sequence). DNA for the CDR3: TGCGCCAGCAGTGAAGGGTTCGGCTACGAGCAGTACTTC. It codes for CASSEGFGYEQYF.

This sequence joins TRBV5-6 and TRBJ1-6, with D possibly TRBD1 on 5 matching bases. Trimming left V 2 bases short and J 6 bases short, with 12 bases between. The CDR3 extends over 15 amino acids. From germline, CDR1 is SGHDT and CDR2 YYEEEE. CDR3 region: CASSFGGSGNSPLHF. Written as DNA, the CDR3 is TGTGCCAGCAGCTTTGGGGGGTCAGGTAATTCACCCCTCCACTTT.

This chain joins TRBV13 and TRBJ2-7; D is undetermined. The germline V gene encodes CDR1 PRHDT and CDR2 FYEKMQ (reference sequence). CDR3 size: 13 residues. The ends were cut back, 5 bases at V and 2 bases at J, with 10 bases in the middle. The CDR3 DNA follows: TGTGCCAGCAGCCCGCCCAGCACCTACGAGCAGTACTTC. This gives the protein CASSPPSTYEQYF.

The chain couples TRBV30 to TRBJ2-7, with 11 bases fitting TRBD2. Germline V gene data show CDR1 as GTSNPN and CDR2 as SVGIG (reference sequence). V shed 5 bases, J shed 1 base, and the junction held 7 bases outside the gene matches. The CDR3 is 15 amino acids. Written as DNA, the CDR3 is TGTGCCTGGGATCCCGGGACTAGCGGATCCTACGAGCAGTACTTC. It codes for CAWDPGTSGSYEQYF.

The J gene is TRBJ1-1, the V gene TRBV4-1, with D perhaps matching TRBD1 (6 bases). With 0 bases removed from V and 1 base from J, the gap between germline ends came to 15 bases. Germline V gene sequence: CDR1 MGHRA, CDR2 YSYEKL. The CDR3 has 17 amino acids. In DNA form, the CDR3 reads TGCGCCAGCAGCCAAGAGGGGGCGAATGTTGGGAACACTGAAGCTTTCTTT. Translating gives CASSQEGANVGNTEAFF.

The genes are TRBV30 and TRBJ2-3; 13 bases are shared with TRBD2. Germline trimming cut 1 base from V and 6 bases from J; bases unmatched to any gene: 4. This CDR3 is 15 amino acids long. Germline V gives CDR1 GTSNPN, CDR2 SVGIG (reference sequence). In nucleotides, the CDR3 is TGTGCCTGGAGTGCCGGGACTAGCGGGGTGGATACGCAGTATTTT. It encodes CAWSAGTSGVDTQYF.

The V call is TRBV11-2, the J call TRBJ2-1; 7 bases line up with TRBD2. The CDR3 has 15 amino acids. In germline, CDR1 is SGHAT, CDR2 FQNNGV. The V gene end was trimmed by 5 bases and the J gene end by 4 bases; junction bases not matched to a gene: 8. In nucleotides, the CDR3 is TGTGCCAGCAGCCCCTCTAGCGGACGATACAATGAGCAGTTCTTC. Its translation is CASSPSSGRYNEQFF.

This clone was picked up one time. The rearrangement joins TRBV4-3 to TRBJ2-1; D is uncertain. Trimming cost V 1 base and J 5 bases, with 12 bases left between them. CDR1 LGHNA and CDR2 YSLEER come from the germline V gene. This CDR3 region has 15 residues. CDR3 DNA sequence: TGCGCCAGCAGCCAAGTTGAAAGGACCGACAATGAGCAGTTCTTC. Encoded protein: CASSQVERTDNEQFF.

The genes are TRBV5-1 and TRBJ2-7, with D tentatively TRBD2 (7 bases). The germline V gene encodes CDR1 SGHRS and CDR2 YFSETQ. V gave up 2 bases and J gave up 7 bases, with 16 bases separating them. The CDR3 extends over 14 amino acids. The CDR3 spells CASSFKGGTTEQYF. CDR3 DNA sequence: TGCGCCAGCAGCTTTAAGGGGGGGACGACGGAGCAGTACTTC.

This clone came up a few times. This chain links TRBV19 with TRBJ2-1; 9 nucleotides line up with TRBD2. V dropped 3 bases and J dropped 7; count of bases not matched to a gene: 13. The germline gives CDR1 LNHDA, CDR2 SQIVND (reference sequence). The CDR3 contains 17 residues. CDR3 sequence (DNA): TGTGCCAGTAGTATTTCAGTGGCGGGGGGGCCATTGAATGAGCAGTTCTTC. It encodes CASSISVAGGPLNEQFF.

The chain has TRBV14 and TRBJ2-1; 7 bases fit TRBD1. The CDR3 sequence is 15 residues long. With 6 bases clipped from V and 2 bases from J, the junction kept 7 bases outside the gene matches. Germline CDR1 and CDR2: SGHDN and FVKESK. In DNA form, the CDR3 reads TGTGCCAGCAGTCCGTTGGACAGGCCCTACAATGAGCAGTTCTTC. Translating it yields CASSPLDRPYNEQFF.

The gene calls are TRBV30 and TRBJ1-1, with TRBD1 matching over 10 bases. The ends lost 2 bases at V and 5 bases at J; junction bases unmatched: 5. Germline CDR1 GTSNPN, CDR2 SVGIG (reference sequence). The CDR3 totals 14 residues. The CDR3 region has the DNA TGTGCCTGGAGTTTTGGGACAGGGGAAACTGAAGCTTTCTTT. Residues: CAWSFGTGETEAFF.

The chain carries TRBV11-2 and TRBJ2-2; D gene unclear. The germline gives CDR1 SGHAT, CDR2 FQNNGV. CDR3 length equals 13 residues. Between the trimmed V and J ends, which lost 2 bases and 6 bases, there was a span of 7 bases. The CDR3 protein is CASSLNWSGELFF. DNA of the CDR3: TGTGCCAGCAGCTTAAATTGGTCCGGGGAGCTGTTTTTT. Full variable domain (rest looked up from reference TRBV11-2 and TRBJ2-2): EAGVAQSPRYKIIEKRQSVAFWCNPISGHATLYWYQQILGQGPKLLIQFQNNGVVDDSQLPKDRFSAERLKGVDSTLKIQPAKLEDSAVYLCASSLNWSGELFFGEGSRLTVL.